Listed below are T cell receptor beta chains from one sample, sequenced in a study of blood T cell repertoires in COVID-19. Method: immunoSEQ multiplex PCR; TCRdb's copy keeps in-frame clones and lacks some. The repertoire consists of around 260,000 clones, with around 90% occurring once and the leading ten covering over 0.55%. Sequencing used peripheral blood. These receptors came from a human donor in a cohort sampled during active COVID-19. Each CDR3 is given with its conserved first and last residue. Each record gives: D gene, J gene, V gene, clone size, CDR3 DNA, CDR3 protein. The D gene is left open where the match is weak. A row's size may be missing; if present it is once, few, many or a size class.

>TRBD1|TRBJ2-7|TRBV6-5|-
TGTGCCAGCAGCGACCCGGGACAGACGGCGATCGAGCAGTACTTC
CASSDPGQTAIEQYF
>TRBD1|TRBJ2-2|TRBV7-9|-
TGTGCCAGCCCCACAGGGGGTACCGGGGAGCTGTTTTTT
CASPTGGTGELFF
>-|TRBJ1-2|TRBV18|-
TGTGCCAGCTCACCGACGAGGGAACTAAACTATGGCTACACCTTC
CASSPTRELNYGYTF
>TRBD1|TRBJ2-3|TRBV27|-
TGTGCCAGCAGTTTAACCGACAGGGGCTTTTTGATCGGCACAGATACGCAGTATTTT
CASSLTDRGFLIGTDTQYF
>TRBD1|TRBJ2-5|TRBV14|-
TGTGCCAGCAGCAAGAACACAGGGGTGTACCAAGAGACCCAGTACTTC
CASSKNTGVYQETQYF
>TRBD2|TRBJ2-7|TRBV10-3|-
TGTGCCATTAAAGCGGGAAGAGACTCCTACGAGCAGTACTTC
CAIKAGRDSYEQYF
>-|TRBJ2-3|TRBV11-1|once
TGTGCCAGCAGGCCAGGGTACTCTAGCACAGATACGCAGTATTTT
CASRPGYSSTDTQYF
>TRBD1|TRBJ1-2|TRBV5-4|-
TGTGCCAGCAGCTCGTCGGGACAGCAGTATGGCTACACCTTC
CASSSSGQQYGYTF
>TRBD1|TRBJ1-1|TRBV7-2|-
TGTGCCAGCAGCTCGACCGGGACAGCTAACACTGAAGCTTTCTTT
CASSSTGTANTEAFF
>-|TRBJ2-6|TRBV30|-
TGTGCCTGGACAGGGGCTGGGTGGGGGGCCAACGTCCTGACTTTC
CAWTGAGWGANVLTF